A single sample gave rise to the 25 T cell receptor beta chains below, sequenced in a study of blood T cell repertoires in COVID-19 (dated by TCRdb to the early 2020s). Library generation was performed with the immunoSEQ multiplex PCR assay. As stored in TCRdb, this immuneACCESS dataset retains in-frame rearrangements with V and J assigned. A fraction of the clones does not appear; measured against another copy, unresolved V genes explain less than half of the discrepancy, and the remainder lacks a known reason. In this sample the table shows some 390,000 clones, 80% to 90% of which occur a single time. The ten largest clones add up to 0.9% to 1.2% of the sample. The specimen was PBMCs or T cells enriched from blood (not recorded which). Source of these receptors: a man aged 25 to 40 who had recovered from COVID-19.

The rearrangement links TRBV18 to TRBJ2-7, with D perhaps TRBD1 (5 bases). The CDR3 is 13 amino acids. Germline V gene sequence: CDR1 KGHSH, CDR2 LQKENI. With 8 bases removed from V and 1 base from J, the gap between germline ends came to 12 bases. CDR3: CASTITGSYEQYF. The CDR3 DNA reads TGTGCCAGCACAATAACAGGTTCCTACGAGCAGTACTTC.

This clone was seen a single time. The chain employs TRBV10-2 and TRBJ2-7, with TRBD1 identical over 11 bases. After removal of 6 bases from V and 6 bases from J, the junction contained 7 bases not matched to a gene. The germline V gene has CDR1 WSHSY and CDR2 SAAADI. There are 14 residues in the CDR3. The CDR3 loop is CASRPGQGGFEQYF. DNA of the CDR3: TGCGCCAGCAGGCCGGGACAGGGGGGTTTCGAGCAGTACTTC.

The rearrangement links TRBV5-1 to TRBJ2-1; 9 nucleotides agree with TRBD1. Germline CDR1 is SGHRS and CDR2 is YFSETQ. The J segment lost 3 bases and the V segment lost 4 bases, leaving 5 bases of the junction unmatched. The CDR3 loop spans 15 amino acids. CDR3 coding DNA: TGCGCCAGCAGCCCCGGGACAGGGCACTACAATGAGCAGTTCTTC. Translated, it gives CASSPGTGHYNEQFF.

This rearrangement joins TRBV9 to TRBJ2-5; a possible D gene is TRBD1 (6 bases). Trimming pared 2 bases from V and 5 bases from J, leaving 10 bases between. CDR3 length: 13 residues. The germline V gene has CDR1 SGDLS and CDR2 YYNGEE. In DNA, the CDR3 is TGTGCCAGCAGCGTCACAGGGCGGGAGACCCAGTACTTC. It codes for CASSVTGRETQYF.

This chain joins TRBV5-1 and TRBJ2-3; 12 bases are a match to TRBD1. Trimming removed 1 base from V and 3 bases from J; junction bases left unmatched: 6. This CDR3 has 17 amino acids. Germline loops: CDR1 SGHRS, CDR2 YFSETQ. In DNA, the CDR3 is TGCGCCAGCAGCTTGTCCGGGACAGGGGGCCTGACAGATACGCAGTATTTT. Translating it yields CASSLSGTGGLTDTQYF.

V usage is TRBV27 and J usage is TRBJ2-2; D remains ambiguous. CDR1 is MNHEY and CDR2 is SMNVEV in the germline V gene (reference sequence). The CDR3 spans 14 residues. V was pared by 6 bases and J by 1 base, with 9 bases between. The CDR3: CASSPILNTGELFF. CDR3 bases: TGTGCCAGCAGCCCTATTCTGAACACCGGGGAGCTGTTTTTT.

This chain joins TRBV28 and TRBJ1-5, with unresolved D. The CDR3 is 13 residues long. Trimming took 4 bases from V and 0 from J, leaving 4 bases between them. From germline, CDR1 is MDHEN and CDR2 SYDVKM. Here the CDR3 reads CASSYGSNQPQHF. In nucleotides, the CDR3 is TGTGCCAGCAGTTACGGTAGCAATCAGCCCCAGCATTTT.

The chain employs TRBV7-8 and TRBJ2-5, with D perhaps matching TRBD2 (5 bases). The CDR3 covers 13 residues. Germline loops: CDR1 SGHVS, CDR2 FQNEAQ. V was shortened by 8 bases and J by 5 bases, with 15 bases between the two germline ends. DNA of the CDR3: TGTGCCAGCCAGCGGACCGGATCGGAGACCCAGTACTTC. This sequence encodes CASQRTGSETQYF.

This clone was seen a handful of times. The CDR3 DNA is TGTGCCAGCAGTTTCGAGGTCGAAGGCAATCAGCCCCAGCATTTT. Translating it yields CASSFEVEGNQPQHF. This chain uses TRBV6-2 or TRBV6-3 with TRBJ1-5; D gene ambiguous. Germline V gene sequence: CDR1 MNHEY, CDR2 SVGEGT. The V end was cut by 4 bases, the J end by 2 bases, with 12 bases between. The CDR3 runs 15 residues.

The gene calls are TRBV12-2 and TRBJ1-2. TRBV12-2 is a documented pseudogene. The CDR3 covers 13 residues. CDR3 residues: CASDRLRGGGYTF. CDR3 nucleotide sequence: TGTGCAAGTGACAGACTGCGGGGAGGTGGCTACACCTTC.

V is TRBV4-1 and J is TRBJ2-1; 10 bases match TRBD2. Germline V CDR1 and CDR2: MGHRA, YSYEKL. Trimming cost V 4 bases and J 0 bases; bases outside gene matches: 3. This CDR3 has 16 amino acids. The CDR3 nucleotides are TGCGCCAGCAGCCCCTCTAGCGGGAGCTCCTACAATGAGCAGTTCTTC. Translation gives CASSPSSGSSYNEQFF.

This clone was seen once. The chain combines TRBV7-3 with TRBJ2-1; possibly TRBD2 for D (5 bases). The germline V gene has CDR1 SGHTA and CDR2 FQGTGA. V was cut by 3 bases and J by 0 bases, with 6 bases left in between. There are 14 residues in the CDR3. In nucleotides, the CDR3 is TGTGCCAGCAGCTTTGCGGGCTCCTACAATGAGCAGTTCTTC. Its translation is CASSFAGSYNEQFF.

The V call is TRBV28, the J call TRBJ2-1; 10 bases map to TRBD2. The CDR3 sequence is 17 residues long. Germline V lookup: CDR1 MDHEN, CDR2 SYDVKM. After removal of 2 bases from V and 5 bases from J, the junction contained 9 bases not matched to a gene. This chain's CDR3 is CASSLRASGRGDNEQFF. The CDR3 nucleotides read TGTGCCAGCAGTTTAAGGGCTAGCGGGAGAGGAGACAATGAGCAGTTCTTC.

The chain employs TRBV24-1 and TRBJ1-2; D remains ambiguous. This CDR3 is 15 amino acids long. V was pared by 4 bases and J by 7 bases, with 18 bases between. Germline CDR1 is KGHDR and CDR2 is SFDVKD. The CDR3 bases are TGTGCCACCAGTGAGGGGTCGATCGCAGAGGGTGGCTACACCTTC. This translates into CATSEGSIAEGGYTF.

Only a few counts were recorded for this clone. The genes are TRBV7-2 and TRBJ2-7, with TRBD2 as a possible D gene (6 bases). V was clipped by 5 bases and J by 6 bases, with 17 bases between them. Germline V gives CDR1 SGHTA, CDR2 FQGNSA. CDR3 length: 14 residues. CDR3 protein: CASSPGDVRGEQYF. The CDR3 region has the DNA TGTGCCAGCAGCCCGGGGGACGTGAGAGGCGAGCAGTACTTC.

The chain links TRBV7-6 to TRBJ2-2; D might be TRBD2 (6 bases). With 5 bases removed from V and 3 bases from J, the gap between germline ends came to 10 bases. The CDR3 length is 14 residues. Germline V gives CDR1 SGHVS, CDR2 FNYEAQ. In DNA form, the CDR3 reads TGTGCCAGCAGCCGGGACTTACACACCGGGGAGCTGTTTTTT. As protein: CASSRDLHTGELFF.

The chain combines TRBV3-1 (or the pseudogene TRBV3-2) with TRBJ2-1; 7 nucleotides line up with TRBD2. Germline V CDR1 and CDR2: LGHDT, YNNKEL (reference sequence). The CDR3 loop spans 18 amino acids. J was trimmed by 0 bases and V by 0 bases; bases with no gene match: 8. The DNA for the CDR3 is TGTGCCAGCAGCCAAGATCTCGCTAGCGGACGCTCCTACAATGAGCAGTTCTTC. This encodes CASSQDLASGRSYNEQFF.

This clone was detected only once. This CDR3 is CASSFRGEPGYEQYF. DNA for the CDR3: TGTGCCAGCAGCTTCAGGGGTGAGCCTGGGTACGAGCAGTACTTC. V and J are TRBV11-2 and TRBJ2-7; maybe TRBD1 (6 bases). V lost 3 bases to trimming and J lost 4 bases, with 16 bases between them. There are 15 residues in the CDR3. CDR1 is SGHAT and CDR2 is FQNNGV in the germline V gene.

The V gene is TRBV5-5, the J gene TRBJ2-3; tentatively, D is TRBD2 (6 bases). The length of the CDR3 is 16 residues. The V gene's germline CDR1 is SGHKS and CDR2 YYEKEE (reference sequence). V gave up 0 bases and J gave up 3 bases, with 14 bases separating them. The DNA for the CDR3 is TGTGCCAGCAGCTTGGTCCGGGGCGCGGGAACAGATACGCAGTATTTT. It is translated as CASSLVRGAGTDTQYF.

This chain links TRBV18 with TRBJ2-7; D unclear. This CDR3 is 13 amino acids long. V lost 2 bases and J 6 bases, leaving 11 bases between the germline ends. Germline values: CDR1 KGHSH, CDR2 LQKENI. The CDR3 DNA follows: TGTGCCAGCTCACCAGCAAGCCTCCCCGAGCAGTACTTC. Its protein product is CASSPASLPEQYF.

The chain is built from TRBV7-2 and TRBJ2-1; tentative D call: TRBD2 (6 bases). The CDR3 covers 16 residues. Germline V gene data show CDR1 as SGHTA and CDR2 as FQGNSA. The germline V and J ends were trimmed by 5 bases and 2 bases, with 16 bases remaining between them. In nucleotides, the CDR3 is TGTGCCAGCAGCCGCATAGGCGGGAACGCCTACAATGAGCAGTTCTTC. This codes for CASSRIGGNAYNEQFF.

The chain has TRBV21-1 and TRBJ2-1; the table's D call, TRBD2, has no DNA check behind it. TRBV21-1 is a listed pseudogene. The CDR3 contains 16 residues. CDR3 in DNA: TGTGCCAGCAGGAAGACCGTTGGACTTAGGGTTGGTGAGCAGTTCTTC. This codes for CASRKTVGLRVGEQFF.

A few counts support this clone. The rearrangement uses TRBV7-9 and TRBJ2-7, with D perhaps TRBD2 (6 bases). V was clipped by 5 bases and J by 4 bases, with 24 bases between them. The germline V gene encodes CDR1 SEHNR and CDR2 FQNEAQ (reference sequence). The CDR3 totals 17 residues. The CDR3: CASSPGQRRGPRYEQYF. Written as DNA, the CDR3 is TGTGCCAGCAGCCCCGGGCAGCGGAGGGGTCCCCGGTACGAGCAGTACTTC. Filled out from reference TRBV7-9 and TRBJ2-7, the complete variable domain reads DTGVSQNPRHKITKRGQNVTFRCDPISEHNRLYWYRQTLGQGPEFLTYFQNEAQLEKSRLLSDRFSAERPKGSFSTLEIQRTEQGDSAMYLCASSPGQRRGPRYEQYFGPGTRLTVT.

V and J are TRBV10-3 and TRBJ2-3; 7 positions match TRBD1. Germline CDR1 ENHRY, CDR2 SYGVKD. CDR3 length: 14 amino acids. Trimming at V came to 7 bases and at J to 0 bases, leaving 4 bases not matched to a gene. CDR3: CAIKRTGSTDTQYF. DNA for the CDR3: TGTGCCATCAAAAGGACAGGTAGCACAGATACGCAGTATTTT.

V is TRBV11-2 and J is TRBJ1-3; possibly TRBD1 for D (6 bases). Germline assignment: CDR1 SGHAT and CDR2 FQNNGV. Trimming took off 4 bases at V and 4 bases at J, with 14 bases between the two ends. There are 15 residues in the CDR3. The DNA of the CDR3 is TGTGCCAGCAGCTCCCAGGGGTATTCCGGAAACACCATATATTTT. Its protein product is CASSSQGYSGNTIYF.